One sample yielded the 26 T cell receptor beta chains listed below, sequenced in a study of blood T cell repertoires in COVID-19. Libraries were prepared by immunoSEQ multiplex PCR; TCRdb keeps only in-frame clonotypes and omits some of them. The data hold around 130,000 clones, with 75% to 90% observed a single time. The specimen was peripheral blood. These receptors were taken from a man between 65 and 85 years old with active or convalescent COVID-19.

V is TRBV5-6 and J is TRBJ2-1; TRBD1 agrees at 9 bases. V shed 6 bases and J 7 bases; nucleotides not matched to a gene: 5. CDR1 and CDR2 (germline): SGHDT, YYEEEE. The CDR3 is 13 amino acids. CDR3 bases: TGTGCCAGCATCCGGGACAGGGTAAATGAGCAGTTCTTC. Translated, it gives CASIRDRVNEQFF.

This chain connects TRBV5-4 to TRBJ2-5; D might be TRBD1 (6 bases). V dropped 10 bases and J dropped 4 bases, with 14 bases sitting between them. This CDR3 is 12 amino acids long. Germline CDR1 is SGHNT and CDR2 is YYREEE (reference sequence). In DNA, the CDR3 is TGTGCCCTAGGGGGAGTCGGAGAGACCCAGTACTTC. It is translated as CALGGVGETQYF.

This clone came up once. This sequence joins TRBV6-1 and TRBJ1-2; TRBD1 aligns across 8 bases. The length of the CDR3 is 16 residues. The germline gives CDR1 MNHNS, CDR2 SASEGT. Unmatched junction bases numbered 11, after V lost 1 base and J lost 7 bases. The DNA for the CDR3 is TGTGCCAGCAGTGAAGTGGGACAGGCCAAGGGGAGTGGCTACACCTTC. It translates to CASSEVGQAKGSGYTF.

This chain joins TRBV6-5 and TRBJ1-2; 7 nucleotides match TRBD1. V shed 6 bases, J shed 9 bases, and the junction held 10 bases outside the gene matches. This CDR3 contains 13 residues. The germline CDR1 and CDR2 sequences are MNHEY and SVGAGI. The CDR3 protein is CASRTGQGDRYTF. Here the CDR3 DNA reads TGTGCCAGCAGAACAGGGCAGGGGGATCGCTACACCTTC.

The V and J genes are TRBV6-1 and TRBJ1-1, with D unclear. CDR1 and CDR2 from the germline V gene are MNHNS and SASEGT. V was shortened by 2 bases and J by 9 bases, with 13 bases between the two germline ends. The CDR3 loop spans 13 amino acids. In DNA form, the CDR3 reads TGTGCCAGCAGTGAACGTGAGGCAGCCAAAGCTTTCTTT. Translation: CASSEREAAKAFF.

V is TRBV27 and J is TRBJ2-7, with D unresolved. In germline, CDR1 is MNHEY, CDR2 SMNVEV (reference sequence). V was cut by 2 bases and J by 3 bases, with 14 bases left in between. The CDR3 is made up of 15 amino acids. For the CDR3, the DNA is TGTGCCAGCAGTTTAAATTACGGGTCTCGCTACGAGCAGTACTTC. It codes for CASSLNYGSRYEQYF.

The CDR3 sequence: CASSIISYNEQFF. In nucleotides, the CDR3 is TGTGCCAGCAGTATTATCAGCTACAATGAGCAGTTCTTC. J is TRBJ2-1 and V is TRBV6-5; D is ambiguous. Per germline, CDR1 MNHEY and CDR2 SVGAGI. V lost 5 bases and J lost 3, with 8 bases in between. CDR3 length: 13 amino acids.

Comment on this clone: The same CDR3 also results from other DNA sequences found in this sample. The gene calls are TRBV19 and TRBJ1-5, with TRBD1 identical over 9 bases. With V trimmed by 8 bases and J by 4 bases, 6 bases remained unmatched. Germline CDR1 LNHDA, CDR2 SQIVND (reference sequence). CDR3 length equals 14 residues. CDR3 residues: CASSYGQGNQPQHF. DNA of the CDR3: TGTGCCAGTTCTTACGGACAGGGGAATCAGCCCCAGCATTTT.

This sequence joins TRBV6-5 and TRBJ2-2; D remains unclear. V lost 6 bases, J lost 0 bases, and 11 bases lay in between. The germline gives CDR1 MNHEY, CDR2 SVGAGI. This CDR3 comprises 15 residues. CDR3 nucleotides: TGTGCCAGCAGACCTAGACCCGCGAACACCGGGGAGCTGTTTTTT. Translation: CASRPRPANTGELFF.

A word on this clone: Relative to the germline gene, one junction end is altered; a read error may explain this. The V gene is TRBV7-7, the J gene TRBJ1-1; D remains ambiguous. The CDR3 spans 14 residues. In germline, CDR1 is SSHAT, CDR2 FNYEAQ (reference sequence). The CDR3: CASSSPWQNTEAFF. CDR3 DNA: TGTGCTAGCAGCTCCCCGTGGCAGAACACTGAAGCTTTCTTT.

CDR3 in DNA: TGTGCCAGCAGTTTAACCGCTAGCGGGGGCTACGAGCAGTACTTC. Amino acids: CASSLTASGGYEQYF. V and J are TRBV27 and TRBJ2-7; the match to TRBD2 covers 10 bases. CDR3 size: 15 residues. V was pared by 2 bases and J by 3 bases, with 4 bases of the junction left unmatched. Germline lookup yields CDR1 MNHEY and CDR2 SMNVEV (reference sequence).

The CDR3 DNA reads as TGTGCCAGTAGGGACATCGGGAATGAAAAACTGTTTTTT. This sequence encodes CASRDIGNEKLFF. The chain combines TRBV19 with TRBJ1-4, with D perhaps matching TRBD1 (5 bases). The ends were cut back, 6 bases at V and 5 bases at J, with 10 bases in the middle. This CDR3 region has 13 residues. Per germline, CDR1 LNHDA and CDR2 SQIVND (reference sequence).

V and J are TRBV19 and TRBJ2-7; no clear D. Germline CDR1 LNHDA, CDR2 SQIVND (reference sequence). Trimming removed 5 bases from V and 6 bases from J, with 14 bases in between. The CDR3 has 13 residues. CDR3 in amino acids: CASSPGSPSEQYF. The DNA for the CDR3 is TGTGCCAGTAGTCCCGGGTCCCCATCCGAGCAGTACTTC.

This clone was recorded once. The chain combines TRBV7-3 with TRBJ1-1; 8 bases fit TRBD1. The V and J ends lost 5 bases and 1 base, in that order; junction bases with no gene match: 6. CDR3 length: 15 amino acids. Per the germline V gene, CDR1 is SGHTA and CDR2 is FQGTGA. Written as DNA, the CDR3 is TGTGCCAGCAGCCTTAAAGGGACAGGGAACACTGAAGCTTTCTTT. Translated: CASSLKGTGNTEAFF.

Of note for this clone: The same CDR3 is also encoded by other DNA sequences in this sample. The genes are TRBV5-1 and TRBJ1-1; 9 bases agree with TRBD1. Germline-derived CDR1 and CDR2 are SGHRS and YFSETQ. V dropped 0 bases and J dropped 3; count of bases not matched to a gene: 3. The CDR3 is made up of 15 amino acids. Here the CDR3 DNA reads TGCGCCAGCAGCTTGGCGGGACAGGGCGACACTGAAGCTTTCTTT. Translating it yields CASSLAGQGDTEAFF.

The chain couples TRBV2 to TRBJ2-7; 7 bases agree with TRBD2. Germline CDR1 is SNHLY and CDR2 is FYNNEI. The V gene end was trimmed by 6 bases and the J gene end by 0 bases; junction bases not matched to a gene: 5. This CDR3 has 14 amino acids. The CDR3 loop reads CASRLGEGSYEQYF. The CDR3 nucleotides read TGTGCCAGCAGACTAGGGGAGGGCTCCTACGAGCAGTACTTC.

This clone occurred once. The rearrangement links TRBV16 to TRBJ1-5; maybe TRBD1 (5 bases). The CDR3 extends over 15 amino acids. Trimming took 0 bases from V and 3 from J, leaving 9 bases between them. CDR1 KGHSY and CDR2 FQNENV come from the germline V gene. This CDR3 reads CASSQSGRDNQPQHF. The CDR3 region has the DNA TGTGCCAGCAGCCAATCAGGCAGGGACAATCAGCCCCAGCATTTT.

This chain uses TRBV6-5 with TRBJ2-1; 8 positions match TRBD1. CDR1 and CDR2 (germline): MNHEY, SVGAGI. The CDR3 sequence is 14 residues long. Losses at the gene ends were 8 bases for V and 6 bases for J; bases not matched to a gene: 9. CDR3 nucleotides: TGTGCCAGCGGAAGGCAGGGGGCTCTCAATGAGCAGTTCTTC. Its translation: CASGRQGALNEQFF.

This chain links TRBV27 with TRBJ1-5, with D tentatively TRBD1 (5 bases). V shed 3 bases and J shed 5 bases, with 14 bases lying between them. CDR1 is MNHEY, CDR2 SMNVEV, per germline (reference sequence). This CDR3 is built from 15 residues. The CDR3 DNA sequence: TGTGCCAGCAGTTTGGGGGGTGAGGGGTATCAGCCCCAGCATTTT. It translates to CASSLGGEGYQPQHF.

The chain recombines TRBV6-4 with TRBJ2-5; no reliable D call. CDR1 and CDR2 from the germline V gene are MRHNA and SNTAGT. V was trimmed by 4 bases and J by 3 bases, leaving 21 bases between them. This CDR3 spans 17 amino acids. For the CDR3, the DNA is TGTGCCAGCAGTGCCGCGCCTCCGGGTCACGAGGAAGAGACCCAGTACTTC. Protein: CASSAAPPGHEEETQYF.

The chain is built from TRBV19 and TRBJ1-1; D is uncertain. With 5 bases removed from V and 1 base from J, the gap between germline ends came to 14 bases. CDR1 and CDR2 (germline): LNHDA, SQIVND (reference sequence). This CDR3 comprises 15 residues. CDR3: CASSHGGNRNTEAFF. The CDR3 DNA is TGTGCCAGTAGTCATGGTGGTAATAGGAACACTGAAGCTTTCTTT.

The CDR3 region has the DNA TGTGCCAGCAGCTACCGCGCGGCCGGGGAGCAGTTCTTC. Amino acid sequence: CASSYRAAGEQFF. The chain carries TRBV7-2 and TRBJ2-1; no definite D call. V dropped 4 bases and J dropped 10 bases, with 14 bases sitting between them. In germline, CDR1 is SGHTA, CDR2 FQGNSA. The CDR3 is 13 amino acids.

The gene calls are TRBV5-4 and TRBJ1-2; D might be TRBD1 (6 bases). V lost 6 bases and J 8 bases, leaving 17 bases between the germline ends. CDR1 is SGHNT and CDR2 is YYREEE in the germline V gene (reference sequence). The CDR3 runs to 13 residues. This CDR3 is CASTDPSGEGYTF. The CDR3 nucleotides are TGTGCCAGCACCGACCCCTCAGGGGAAGGCTACACCTTC.

V gene TRBV14 combines with J gene TRBJ2-7, with TRBD2 identical over 7 bases. Germline V gene data show CDR1 as SGHDN and CDR2 as FVKESK. The length of the CDR3 is 13 residues. V gave up 7 bases and J gave up 3 bases; unmatched junction bases: 6. The CDR3 nucleotides read TGTGCCAGCAACGGACTAGACCACTACGAGCAGTACTTC. Translation gives CASNGLDHYEQYF.

The J gene is TRBJ2-7, the V gene TRBV6-5; the match to TRBD1 covers 7 bases. After removal of 0 bases from V and 4 bases from J, the junction contained 6 bases not matched to a gene. Germline V gives CDR1 MNHEY, CDR2 SVGAGI. The CDR3 has 15 amino acids. The CDR3 protein is CASSYSGGLLYEQYF. The CDR3 DNA sequence: TGTGCCAGCAGTTACTCAGGGGGCCTGCTGTACGAGCAGTACTTC.

The chain has TRBV28 and TRBJ2-2; D remains unclear. Germline V gives CDR1 MDHEN, CDR2 SYDVKM. Trimming stripped 10 bases from V and 2 bases from J, with 11 bases between. CDR3 length: 13 residues. The DNA of the CDR3 is TGTGCCACCAGATTCCAAAACACCGGGGAGCTGTTTTTT. The encoded protein is CATRFQNTGELFF.